This note documents a single T cell receptor (beta chain) sequence. The sample is drawn from a study of OX40 agonist ivuxolimab in advanced cancers. Study-level information: Allowance was made for prior anti-PD-1, anti-PD-L1 or anti-CTLA-4 therapy, and 40% to 45% had some.

Some clones are missing from TCRdb's copy, which holds only in-frame ones; the method was immunoSEQ multiplex PCR. This repertoire shows over 75,000 clones, under 95% found once; its top ten account for 0.43%. The CDR3 covers 15 residues. The V and J ends lost 1 base and 4 bases respectively, with 13 bases between them. Germline loops: CDR1 SGHVS, CDR2 FNYEAQ. This chain uses TRBV7-6 with TRBJ2-5; perhaps TRBD1 as D (6 bases). The TCR sequence derives from an adult with an advanced solid tumor such as melanoma, head and neck, liver or kidney cancer. Sequences were derived from CD4+ or CD8+ T cells sorted from blood, sampled in a trial of the OX40 agonist ivuxolimab. The CDR3 region is CASSLVVGAGETQYF. The DNA for the CDR3 is TGTGCCAGCAGCTTAGTCGTGGGGGCCGGAGAGACCCAGTACTTC.